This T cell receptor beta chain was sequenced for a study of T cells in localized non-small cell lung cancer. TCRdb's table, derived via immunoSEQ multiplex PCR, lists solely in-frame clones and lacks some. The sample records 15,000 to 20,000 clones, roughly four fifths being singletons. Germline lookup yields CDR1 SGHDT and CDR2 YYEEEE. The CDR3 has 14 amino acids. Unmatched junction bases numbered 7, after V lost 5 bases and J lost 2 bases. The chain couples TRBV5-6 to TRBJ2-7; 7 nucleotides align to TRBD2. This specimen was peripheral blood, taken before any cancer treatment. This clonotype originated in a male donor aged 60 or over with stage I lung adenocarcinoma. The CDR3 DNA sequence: TGTGCCAGCAGACGCGGGAGAGGGGCCTACGAGCAGTACTTC. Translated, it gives CASRRGRGAYEQYF.